The next 29 T cell receptor beta chains were all read from a single sample in a study of beta chain features in type 1 diabetes. Study results and limitations: Moderate yet significant TCRB CDR3 shortening was seen in Type 1 diabetes patients in all four CD4+ subsets.

What was sequenced were expressed TCRB transcripts, since all of the isolated RNA had been reverse transcribed. The assay was immunoSEQ multiplex PCR, and TCRdb's table has in-frame clones only and misses some. The table records more than 150,000 clones, about 9% of them present only once. Antigen specificity for these receptors is unknown. Sequencing was done on a sample of central memory CD4+ T cells from blood. The receptors stem from a woman in her twenties or thirties with type 1 diabetes.

This clone was picked up a small number of times. The V call is TRBV5-6, the J call TRBJ2-3; 8 bases match TRBD1. CDR3 size: 15 residues. With 5 bases clipped from V and 4 bases from J, the junction kept 9 bases outside the gene matches. The germline V gene encodes CDR1 SGHDT and CDR2 YYEEEE. CDR3 sequence (DNA): TGTGCCAGCAGAGACAGGGGTGGGGTTTCAGATACGCAGTATTTT. Its translation: CASRDRGGVSDTQYF.

For this clone: Other DNA sequences of this sample code for an identical CDR3. The V and J genes are TRBV2 and TRBJ1-1; possibly TRBD1 for D (6 bases). The CDR3 runs to 13 residues. Germline-derived CDR1 and CDR2 are SNHLY and FYNNEI. Trimming took off 6 bases at V and 0 bases at J, with 8 bases between the two ends. The CDR3 region has the DNA TGTGCCAGCAGAGGACAGTTGAACACTGAAGCTTTCTTT. Translation: CASRGQLNTEAFF.

This clone was found a few times. This chain connects TRBV5-1 to TRBJ1-2, with TRBD1 matching 7 bases. From germline, CDR1 is SGHRS and CDR2 YFSETQ. The J segment lost 2 bases and the V segment lost 4 bases, leaving 5 bases of the junction unmatched. The CDR3 is 14 residues long. The CDR3 sequence is CASSQGQTNYGYTF. The DNA of the CDR3 is TGCGCCAGCAGCCAGGGACAGACAAACTATGGCTACACCTTC. Together with reference TRBV5-1 and TRBJ1-2, the CDR3 gives the full variable domain: KAGVTQTPRYLIKTRGQQVTLSCSPISGHRSVSWYQQTPGQGLQFLFEYFSETQRNKGNFPGRFSGRQFSNSRSEMNVSTLELGDSALYLCASSQGQTNYGYTFGSGTRLTVV.

V usage is TRBV10-3 and J usage is TRBJ2-3, with 8 bases matching TRBD2. CDR1 is ENHRY and CDR2 is SYGVKD in the germline V gene. CDR3 length: 16 amino acids. Unmatched junction bases numbered 16, after V lost 10 bases and J lost 4 bases. DNA of the CDR3: TGTGCCACCCGGGAAGAGGCGGGAGGAAAGGCAGATACGCAGTATTTT. Protein: CATREEAGGKADTQYF.

V usage is TRBV12-5 and J usage is TRBJ1-2; D is ambiguous. The V gene lost 6 bases and the J gene lost 8 bases, with 13 bases spanning the gap. The CDR3 has 12 amino acids. Germline CDR1 LGHNT, CDR2 FRNRAP. The CDR3 is CASGTTSYGYTF. CDR3 DNA sequence: TGTGCTAGTGGCACTACTTCTTACGGCTACACCTTC.

V gene TRBV7-3 combines with J gene TRBJ2-1; D might be TRBD2 (6 bases). Germline V gives CDR1 SGHTA, CDR2 FQGTGA. The CDR3 totals 13 residues. V was shortened by 2 bases and J by 5 bases, with 7 bases between the two germline ends. The CDR3 coding sequence is TGTGCCAGCAGCTTAGCGGGAAACAATGAGCAGTTCTTC. Translated, it gives CASSLAGNNEQFF.

The J gene is TRBJ1-4, the V gene TRBV19; D remains unclear. Trimming removed 6 bases at V and 5 bases at J, with 16 bases between. The CDR3 totals 15 residues. Germline V lookup: CDR1 LNHDA, CDR2 SQIVND (reference sequence). The CDR3 sequence is CASRREATGNEKLFF. The CDR3 DNA sequence: TGTGCCAGTAGACGGGAGGCAACGGGGAATGAAAAACTGTTTTTT.

This clone appeared a few times. This chain uses TRBV7-9 with TRBJ2-1, with a tentative D call TRBD1 (5 bases). The CDR3 is 14 residues long. CDR1 and CDR2 (germline): SEHNR, FQNEAQ (reference sequence). The ends were cut back, 1 base at V and 9 bases at J, with 13 bases in the middle. The CDR3 DNA is TGTGCCAGCAGCTTAGGTCAGGGCATTGGTGAGCAGTTCTTC. It translates to CASSLGQGIGEQFF.

The chain is built from TRBV27 and TRBJ2-1, with TRBD1 matching 10 bases. The CDR3 spans 17 residues. V trimming: 3 bases; J trimming: 12 bases; junction bases outside the gene matches: 17. From germline, CDR1 is MNHEY and CDR2 SMNVEV (reference sequence). CDR3 sequence (DNA): TGTGCCAGCAGTTTGGGCGACAGGGGGCTTCGTACGTCGGGGCAGTTCTTC. It is translated as CASSLGDRGLRTSGQFF.

The genes are TRBV29-1 and TRBJ1-2; no firm D call. V was cut by 3 bases and J by 7 bases, with 15 bases left in between. Looked up from germline, CDR1 is SQVTM and CDR2 is ANQGSEA. There are 13 residues in the CDR3. Written as DNA, the CDR3 is TGCAGCGTTGAGAAACCGGCGGGTGTTGGCTACACCTTC. Amino acids: CSVEKPAGVGYTF.

The chain couples TRBV28 to TRBJ2-7; 8 positions agree with TRBD1. V was clipped by 5 bases and J by 0 bases; unmatched bases: 6. CDR3 length: 15 amino acids. Germline lookup yields CDR1 MDHEN and CDR2 SYDVKM. CDR3 coding DNA: TGTGCCAGCAGTCTGACAGGGGCGGTCTCCTACGAGCAGTACTTC. This translates into CASSLTGAVSYEQYF.

The chain carries TRBV6-1 and TRBJ2-1; D not certain. The ends were cut back, 6 bases at V and 10 bases at J, with 16 bases in the middle. Germline values: CDR1 MNHNS, CDR2 SASEGT. The CDR3 has 13 amino acids. As DNA, the CDR3 is TGTGCCAGCAGCAATCCCCAGGTTGACGAGCAGTTCTTC. This sequence encodes CASSNPQVDEQFF.

This clone was seen only a few times. This rearrangement joins TRBV6-1 to TRBJ2-1; D might be TRBD2 (5 bases). Per germline, CDR1 MNHNS and CDR2 SASEGT. V was clipped by 8 bases and J by 4 bases, with 18 bases between them. The length of the CDR3 is 15 residues. The CDR3: CASGNVALQYNEQFF. CDR3 bases: TGTGCCAGCGGGAACGTAGCGTTACAATACAATGAGCAGTTCTTC.

The V call is TRBV7-3, the J call TRBJ2-2; 7 bases fit TRBD1. The germline CDR1 and CDR2 sequences are SGHTA and FQGTGA. This CDR3 has 13 amino acids. V lost 7 bases, J lost 4 bases, and 3 bases stayed unmatched. The CDR3 loop is CASKQGPTGELFF. CDR3 bases: TGTGCCAGCAAACAGGGGCCCACCGGGGAGCTGTTTTTT. The full variable domain, with the rest looked up from reference TRBV7-3 and TRBJ2-2, is GAGVSQTPSNKVTEKGKYVELRCDPISGHTALYWYRQSLGQGPEFLIYFQGTGAADDSGLPNDRFFAVRPEGSVSTLKIQRTERGDSAVYLCASKQGPTGELFFGEGSRLTVL.

The chain joins TRBV29-1 to TRBJ1-2, with 7 positions matching TRBD1. Losses at the gene ends were 8 bases for V and 3 bases for J; bases not matched to a gene: 15. The germline gives CDR1 SQVTM, CDR2 ANQGSEA. The CDR3 has 15 residues. CDR3 sequence (DNA): TGCAGCACAAACTACGGGAGGGGGCCCTACTATGGCTACACCTTC. It codes for CSTNYGRGPYYGYTF.

This clone showed up just a few times. V gene TRBV6-5 combines with J gene TRBJ2-1; the D is unclear. Looked up from germline, CDR1 is MNHEY and CDR2 is SVGAGI. This CDR3 is built from 12 residues. Trimming cost V 4 bases and J 4 bases, with 5 bases left between them. The CDR3 spells CASSSRYNEQFF. In DNA, the CDR3 is TGTGCCAGCAGTTCCCGGTACAATGAGCAGTTCTTC.

This chain joins TRBV30 and TRBJ2-5; D is possibly TRBD1 (6 bases). CDR1 GTSNPN and CDR2 SVGIG come from the germline V gene (reference sequence). The V end was cut by 6 bases, the J end by 2 bases, with 16 bases between. The CDR3 totals 14 residues. CDR3 nucleotides: TGTGCCTGTAGCACAGGGAGAGGGCAAGAGACCCAGTACTTC. It is translated as CACSTGRGQETQYF.

The chain links TRBV4-1 to TRBJ1-3; tentative D call: TRBD1 (6 bases). Germline CDR1 MGHRA, CDR2 YSYEKL. The CDR3 consists of 15 residues. V was clipped by 0 bases and J by 4 bases, with 10 bases between them. In DNA form, the CDR3 reads TGCGCCAGCAGCCAAGAGGACAGCTCCGGAAACACCATATATTTT. Residues: CASSQEDSSGNTIYF.

This clone was recorded a few times. J is TRBJ2-7 and V is TRBV7-8; D might be TRBD2 (5 bases). Trimming removed 0 bases from V and 9 bases from J, with 9 bases in between. The CDR3 length is 12 residues. Germline lookup yields CDR1 SGHVS and CDR2 FQNEAQ. The CDR3 DNA is TGTGCCAGCAGCTTAGCTCGAGGAGGGCAGTACTTC. As protein: CASSLARGGQYF.

This chain links TRBV18 with TRBJ2-7, with 13 bases matching TRBD2. V lost 5 bases, J lost 4 bases, and 2 bases stayed unmatched. The CDR3 runs to 14 residues. CDR1 KGHSH and CDR2 LQKENI come from the germline V gene. CDR3 sequence (DNA): TGTGCCAGCTCAGGGACTAGCGGGGCTTACGAGCAGTACTTC. Its translation: CASSGTSGAYEQYF.

In this sample, this clone turned up a few times. V is TRBV30 and J is TRBJ2-7, with a possible D match to TRBD1 (5 bases). The CDR3 is 15 amino acids. V shed 0 bases and J shed 2 bases, with 14 bases lying between them. Per germline, CDR1 GTSNPN and CDR2 SVGIG (reference sequence). Here the CDR3 reads CAWSVVWTSAYEQYF. CDR3 sequence (DNA): TGTGCCTGGAGTGTCGTTTGGACATCGGCCTACGAGCAGTACTTC. The full variable domain, completed using reference TRBV30 and TRBJ2-7, is SQTIHQWPATLVQPVGSPLSLECTVEGTSNPNLYWYRQAAGRGLQLLFYSVGIGQISSEVPQNLSASRPQDRQFILSSKKLLLSDSGFYLCAWSVVWTSAYEQYFGPGTRLTVT.

V gene TRBV7-3 combines with J gene TRBJ2-3, with 7 bases identical to TRBD2. The CDR3 consists of 14 residues. From germline, CDR1 is SGHTA and CDR2 FQGTGA. V shed 2 bases and J 4 bases; nucleotides not matched to a gene: 3. CDR3 in DNA: TGTGCCAGCAGCTTAGCGGCGGGGGCAGATACGCAGTATTTT. Translated, it gives CASSLAAGADTQYF.

This clone has just a few counts. The genes are TRBV29-1 and TRBJ2-7, with 7 bases lining up with TRBD1. Germline CDR1 reads SQVTM; CDR2 reads ANQGSEA. The CDR3 is 14 residues long. After removal of 6 bases from V and 5 bases from J, the junction contained 13 bases not matched to a gene. The CDR3 sequence: CSVARQGMWDEQYF. The CDR3 coding sequence is TGCAGCGTAGCTCGACAGGGAATGTGGGACGAGCAGTACTTC.

The CDR3 region is CASSLMRTDTEAFF. The CDR3 nucleotides read TGTGCCAGCAGTTTAATGAGGACAGACACTGAAGCTTTCTTT. This chain connects TRBV28 to TRBJ1-1, with D perhaps TRBD1 (6 bases). Germline values: CDR1 MDHEN, CDR2 SYDVKM. The CDR3 consists of 14 residues. Between the trimmed V and J ends, which lost 2 bases and 3 bases, there was a span of 10 bases.

The rearrangement joins TRBV27 to TRBJ2-3; no reliable D call. Trimming took 6 bases from V and 3 from J, leaving 10 bases between them. The CDR3 loop spans 13 amino acids. From germline, CDR1 is MNHEY and CDR2 SMNVEV (reference sequence). The CDR3 is CASRALGTDTQYF. The DNA for the CDR3 is TGTGCCAGCAGAGCGCTCGGTACAGATACGCAGTATTTT.

There are a few counts of this clone. A much larger clone differs from this one at a single base, so this may be a read error. This sequence joins TRBV4-2 and TRBJ2-7; perhaps TRBD2 as D (6 bases). This CDR3 is built from 15 residues. The germline V and J ends were trimmed by 0 bases and 0 bases, with 9 bases remaining between them. Germline V CDR1 and CDR2: LGHNA, YNFKEQ. CDR3 residues: CASSQDGSNSYEQYF. DNA of the CDR3: TGTGCCAGCAGCCAAGACGGGAGTAACTCCTACGAGCAGTACTTC.

This clone showed up just a few times. This chain links TRBV18 with TRBJ1-1; D uncertain. CDR3 size: 13 residues. The germline V and J ends were trimmed by 6 bases and 3 bases, with 11 bases remaining between them. Germline CDR1 is KGHSH and CDR2 is LQKENI. CDR3 sequence reads: CASSLRRDTEAFF. In DNA, the CDR3 is TGTGCCAGCTCCCTTCGACGGGACACTGAAGCTTTCTTT.

Ten or more counts support this clone. V usage is TRBV7-2 and J usage is TRBJ1-5; 7 nucleotides agree with TRBD1. After removal of 3 bases from V and 7 bases from J, the junction contained 6 bases not matched to a gene. This CDR3 has 14 amino acids. Germline V gene data show CDR1 as SGHTA and CDR2 as FQGNSA. The CDR3 reads CASSFGTVGQPQHF. CDR3 coding DNA: TGTGCCAGCAGCTTCGGGACAGTGGGGCAGCCCCAGCATTTT. Full variable domain (remainder filled in from reference TRBV7-2 and TRBJ1-5): GAGVSQSPSNKVTEKGKDVELRCDPISGHTALYWYRQSLGQGLEFLIYFQGNSAPDKSGLPSDRFSAERTGGSVSTLTIQRTQQEDSAVYLCASSFGTVGQPQHFGDGTRLSIL.

J is TRBJ2-7 and V is TRBV28; a weak D match, TRBD2 (5 bases). CDR1 and CDR2 (germline): MDHEN, SYDVKM. The ends were cut back, 5 bases at V and 7 bases at J, with 18 bases in the middle. The length of the CDR3 is 14 residues. The CDR3 DNA follows: TGTGCCAGCAGTCCCAACCCCCGGCGGAGGGAGCAGTACTTC. The encoded protein is CASSPNPRRREQYF.